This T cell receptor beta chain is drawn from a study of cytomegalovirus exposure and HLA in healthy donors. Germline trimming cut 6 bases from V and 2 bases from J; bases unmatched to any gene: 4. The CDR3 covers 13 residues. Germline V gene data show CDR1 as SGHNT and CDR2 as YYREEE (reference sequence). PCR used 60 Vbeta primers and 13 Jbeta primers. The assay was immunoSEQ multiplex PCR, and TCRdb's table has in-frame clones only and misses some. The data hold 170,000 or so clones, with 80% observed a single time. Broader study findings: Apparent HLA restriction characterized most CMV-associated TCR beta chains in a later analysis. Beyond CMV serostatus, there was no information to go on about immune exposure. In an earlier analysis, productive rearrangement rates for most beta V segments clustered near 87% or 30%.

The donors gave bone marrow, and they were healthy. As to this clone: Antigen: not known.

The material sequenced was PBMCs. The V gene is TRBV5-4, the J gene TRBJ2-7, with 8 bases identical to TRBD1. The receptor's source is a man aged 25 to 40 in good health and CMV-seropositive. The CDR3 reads CASTRQGTYEQYF. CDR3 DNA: TGTGCCAGCACCCGACAGGGGACCTACGAGCAGTACTTC.